These 25 T cell receptor beta chains originate from one sample sequenced in a study of cytomegalovirus exposure and HLA in healthy donors. TCRdb keeps only in-frame clones here, not all; method: immunoSEQ multiplex PCR. The repertoire has about 220,000 clones, just over 90% of them found once; the top ten carry approximately 1%. The material sequenced was PBMCs. The receptors stem from a woman between 18 and 29 years old in good health and CMV-seronegative.

The chain uses TRBV13 and TRBJ2-7, with 7 bases matching TRBD1. J was trimmed by 5 bases and V by 5 bases; bases with no gene match: 15. The CDR3 has 16 residues. Germline V gene lookup returns CDR1 PRHDT and CDR2 FYEKMQ (reference sequence). CDR3 sequence (DNA): TGTGCCAGCAGCAACCGTAGAGGGGGCGCTTACCACGAGCAGTACTTC. Translated: CASSNRRGGAYHEQYF. The full variable domain, its missing parts supplied by reference TRBV13 and TRBJ2-7, is AAGVIQSPRHLIKEKRETATLKCYPIPRHDTVYWYQQGPGQDPQFLISFYEKMQSDKGSIPDRFSAQQFSDYHSELNMSSLELGDSALYFCASSNRRGGAYHEQYFGPGTRLTVT.

The CDR3 sequence is CASSVPGQGYYGYTF. CDR3 nucleotide sequence: TGTGCCAGCAGCGTACCGGGACAGGGCTACTATGGCTACACCTTC. V gene TRBV7-8 combines with J gene TRBJ1-2, with 9 nucleotides matching TRBD1. V dropped 5 bases and J dropped 3; count of bases not matched to a gene: 7. CDR1 is SGHVS and CDR2 is FQNEAQ in the germline V gene. The CDR3 spans 15 residues.

The J gene is TRBJ1-2, the V gene TRBV11-1; D call uncertain. The CDR3 is 17 residues long. V was trimmed by 5 bases and J by 2 bases, leaving 21 bases between them. CDR1 SGHAT and CDR2 FQDESV come from the germline V gene (reference sequence). The CDR3 is CASSPHSAPDINYGYTF. The CDR3, as DNA: TGTGCCAGCAGCCCACATTCGGCCCCCGACATAAACTATGGCTACACCTTC.

This chain joins TRBV28 and TRBJ2-5, with a weak D call TRBD1 (6 bases). The ends were cut back, 3 bases at V and 2 bases at J, with 31 bases in the middle. The CDR3 is made up of 21 amino acids. Per the germline V gene, CDR1 is MDHEN and CDR2 is SYDVKM. In nucleotides, the CDR3 is TGTGCCAGCAGTTTCCCCTCGGATCCTCGACAGGCCACTAGAGATCAAGAGACCCAGTACTTC. Translation: CASSFPSDPRQATRDQETQYF.

The V call is TRBV9, the J call TRBJ1-1; tentatively, D is TRBD1 (6 bases). The CDR3 contains 14 residues. The V gene's germline CDR1 is SGDLS and CDR2 YYNGEE. Deletions cut 4 bases from V and 3 bases from J, with 13 bases between. CDR3 residues: CASSPRGRDTEAFF. The CDR3 DNA reads TGTGCCAGCAGCCCTAGGGGGAGGGACACTGAAGCTTTCTTT.

This rearrangement joins TRBV10-3 to TRBJ1-1; 8 bases are a match to TRBD1. CDR1 and CDR2 from the germline V gene are ENHRY and SYGVKD. This CDR3 spans 18 amino acids. Trimming removed 0 bases from V and 0 bases from J; junction bases left unmatched: 9. For the CDR3, the DNA is TGTGCCATCAGTGAGTCGACTAGCAGGGGGCCTATGAACACTGAAGCTTTCTTT. Its protein is CAISESTSRGPMNTEAFF.

Turning to this clone: One end of the junction does not line up with germline, which may come from a read error. Here the CDR3 reads CATSMGGRHQPQHF. The CDR3, as DNA: TGTGCCACCAGTATGGGGGGTCGGCATCAGCCCCAGCATTTT. This rearrangement joins TRBV28 to TRBJ1-5, with D perhaps TRBD1 (5 bases). Germline CDR1 reads MDHEN; CDR2 reads SYDVKM. The CDR3 consists of 14 residues.

The chain recombines TRBV28 with TRBJ1-5; tentative D call: TRBD1 (5 bases). The CDR3 length is 15 residues. Germline lookup yields CDR1 MDHEN and CDR2 SYDVKM. Trimming pared 2 bases from V and 6 bases from J, leaving 14 bases between. CDR3 DNA: TGTGCCAGCAGTTTAACGTCTACGGGGGGTCAGCCCCAGCATTTT. Translated, it gives CASSLTSTGGQPQHF.

V usage is TRBV5-6 and J usage is TRBJ1-5; TRBD1 matches at 8 bases. Germline trimming cut 4 bases from V and 4 bases from J; bases unmatched to any gene: 7. CDR1 is SGHDT and CDR2 is YYEEEE in the germline V gene. The CDR3 is 15 amino acids. CDR3 amino acids: CASSHGTGLNQPQHF. The CDR3 nucleotides are TGTGCCAGCAGCCATGGGACAGGCTTGAATCAGCCCCAGCATTTT.

The rearrangement uses TRBV14 and TRBJ2-2, with a possible D match to TRBD2 (6 bases). The germline CDR1 and CDR2 sequences are SGHDN and FVKESK. This CDR3 spans 15 amino acids. Trimming left V 5 bases short and J 5 bases short, with 15 bases between. CDR3 protein: CASSAAGAGTGELFF. The CDR3 coding sequence is TGTGCCAGCAGCGCAGCGGGCGCGGGAACCGGGGAGCTGTTTTTT. Full variable domain (rest looked up from reference TRBV14 and TRBJ2-2): EAGVTQFPSHSVIEKGQTVTLRCDPISGHDNLYWYRRVMGKEIKFLLHFVKESKQDESGMPNNRFLAERTGGTYSTLKVQPAELEDSGVYFCASSAAGAGTGELFFGEGSRLTVL.

V gene TRBV19 combines with J gene TRBJ2-2; D is unclear. The CDR3 spans 14 residues. Germline CDR1 is LNHDA and CDR2 is SQIVND (reference sequence). The V end was cut by 7 bases, the J end by 0 bases, with 9 bases between. As DNA, the CDR3 is TGTGCCAGTACCCCTAATTCGAACACCGGGGAGCTGTTTTTT. This gives the protein CASTPNSNTGELFF.

The chain has TRBV29-1 and TRBJ1-1, with 8 bases identical to TRBD1. V was pared by 6 bases and J by 3 bases, with 15 bases of the junction left unmatched. This CDR3 comprises 16 residues. Germline V gene sequence: CDR1 SQVTM, CDR2 ANQGSEA. The CDR3 here is CSVYGTFRGQDTEAFF. CDR3 DNA: TGCAGCGTCTACGGTACGTTCAGGGGGCAGGACACTGAAGCTTTCTTT.

J is TRBJ2-7 and V is TRBV6-5; 7 positions match TRBD1. Per germline, CDR1 MNHEY and CDR2 SVGAGI. V gave up 5 bases and J gave up 3 bases; unmatched junction bases: 7. The CDR3 is 14 amino acids. CDR3 amino acids: CASSPPGQNYEQYF. The CDR3 DNA reads as TGTGCCAGCAGTCCGCCGGGACAGAACTACGAGCAGTACTTC.

This rearrangement joins TRBV11-2 to TRBJ2-5; TRBD2 matches at 8 bases. Per the germline V gene, CDR1 is SGHAT and CDR2 is FQNNGV. J was trimmed by 0 bases and V by 5 bases; bases with no gene match: 2. The CDR3 is 14 residues long. This CDR3 reads CASSPGLDQETQYF. The CDR3 nucleotides are TGTGCCAGCAGCCCGGGACTAGACCAAGAGACCCAGTACTTC. Filled out from reference TRBV11-2 and TRBJ2-5, the complete variable domain reads EAGVAQSPRYKIIEKRQSVAFWCNPISGHATLYWYQQILGQGPKLLIQFQNNGVVDDSQLPKDRFSAERLKGVDSTLKIQPAKLEDSAVYLCASSPGLDQETQYFGPGTRLLVL.

This chain joins TRBV6-4 and TRBJ2-1, with TRBD2 matching 12 bases. The CDR3 runs 15 residues. Germline CDR1 MRHNA, CDR2 SNTAGT. V dropped 5 bases and J dropped 4; count of bases not matched to a gene: 3. CDR3 coding DNA: TGTGCCAGCAGTCGACTAGCGGGAGCGTACAATGAGCAGTTCTTC. The encoded protein is CASSRLAGAYNEQFF.

The chain recombines TRBV19 with TRBJ2-6; perhaps TRBD2 as D (6 bases). V shed 6 bases and J shed 2 bases, with 14 bases lying between them. The CDR3 runs 16 residues. CDR1 and CDR2 (germline): LNHDA, SQIVND (reference sequence). This chain's CDR3 is CASRTRDPTGANVLTF. The CDR3 nucleotides are TGTGCCAGTAGGACGCGGGACCCAACTGGGGCCAACGTCCTGACTTTC.

The chain is built from TRBV7-9 and TRBJ2-7; 9 bases match TRBD1. Looked up from germline, CDR1 is SEHNR and CDR2 is FQNEAQ (reference sequence). The V and J ends lost 6 bases and 6 bases, in that order; junction bases with no gene match: 15. The CDR3 covers 16 residues. The CDR3, as DNA: TGTGCCAGCAGTCAGAACACCGGGACAGGGTGGATCGAGCAGTACTTC. Translating it yields CASSQNTGTGWIEQYF.

The CDR3 is CASSLDRAGYTF. The CDR3 coding sequence is TGTGCCAGCAGCCTAGACAGGGCTGGCTACACCTTC. This chain links TRBV2 with TRBJ1-2; 7 nucleotides match TRBD1. V was clipped by 6 bases and J by 7 bases; unmatched bases: 5. The CDR3 consists of 12 residues. Germline values: CDR1 SNHLY, CDR2 FYNNEI.

The chain links TRBV27 to TRBJ1-6; maybe TRBD1 (5 bases). Germline V gives CDR1 MNHEY, CDR2 SMNVEV (reference sequence). V dropped 8 bases and J dropped 8 bases, with 16 bases sitting between them. CDR3 length: 14 amino acids. The CDR3 region has the DNA TGTGCCAGCGCCCCCATGGGGGGAGATTCACCCCTCCACTTT. It translates to CASAPMGGDSPLHF.

J is TRBJ2-2 and V is TRBV2, with 9 positions matching TRBD1. This CDR3 is built from 15 residues. Germline V gene sequence: CDR1 SNHLY, CDR2 FYNNEI. With V trimmed by 4 bases and J by 7 bases, 7 bases remained unmatched. CDR3 in amino acids: CASSVRQGVGGELFF. The CDR3 bases are TGTGCCAGCAGTGTCCGACAGGGGGTAGGCGGGGAGCTGTTTTTT.

The chain joins TRBV13 to TRBJ2-7; 9 bases agree with TRBD2. The CDR3 sequence is 16 residues long. V lost 1 base and J lost 1; bases outside the gene matches: 5. Germline-derived CDR1 and CDR2 are PRHDT and FYEKMQ (reference sequence). DNA for the CDR3: TGTGCCAGCAGCTTAGCTCGAGCGGGAGGATCCTACGAGCAGTACTTC. Translating it yields CASSLARAGGSYEQYF.

V is TRBV27 and J is TRBJ2-7; 11 bases are a match to TRBD2. CDR3 length equals 15 residues. Looked up from germline, CDR1 is MNHEY and CDR2 is SMNVEV (reference sequence). With V trimmed by 8 bases and J by 4 bases, 10 bases remained unmatched. CDR3: CASGPPSGRIYEQYF. The DNA for the CDR3 is TGTGCCAGCGGACCCCCTAGCGGGAGGATTTACGAGCAGTACTTC.

This chain joins TRBV6-1 and TRBJ2-7; D uncertain. CDR1 and CDR2 from the germline V gene are MNHNS and SASEGT. The CDR3 totals 13 residues. Trimming stripped 3 bases from V and 2 bases from J, with 8 bases between. DNA for the CDR3: TGTGCCAGCAGTGAGGGCAGACCCTACGAGCAGTACTTC. It codes for CASSEGRPYEQYF.

The V gene is TRBV5-1, the J gene TRBJ2-5, with a weak D call TRBD1 (6 bases). Trimming removed 4 bases from V and 1 base from J, with 11 bases in between. Germline V CDR1 and CDR2: SGHRS, YFSETQ. The CDR3 runs 14 residues. CDR3 sequence: CASSPQGFQETQYF. CDR3 DNA: TGCGCCAGCAGCCCCCAGGGGTTCCAAGAGACCCAGTACTTC.

The chain links TRBV2 to TRBJ2-1; maybe TRBD2 (5 bases). The length of the CDR3 is 16 residues. Looked up from germline, CDR1 is SNHLY and CDR2 is FYNNEI. The V end lost 5 bases, the J end lost 6 bases, and 20 bases lay between the germline ends. CDR3 bases: TGTGCCAGCAGTCTTAACGGGCCGCTAGCTATCAATGAGCAGTTCTTC. Its translation: CASSLNGPLAINEQFF.